This TCR beta chain is drawn from a study of blood T cells in healthy people across ages. For the second PCR, which ran for roughly 6 to 12 cycles, a sample-barcoded 5' primer and a J-beta primer mix were used. MiXCR was run by TCRdb on the 5' RACE reads, yielding one entry per CDR3 protein. Here the sample spans some 1.1 million distinct CDR3 sequences, about two fifths being singletons. This CDR3 is 14 amino acids long. CDR1 and CDR2 (germline): SEHNR, FQNEAQ (reference sequence). Trimming took off 5 bases at V and 1 base at J, with 10 bases between the two ends. The chain links TRBV7-9 to TRBJ2-3; no definite D call. The specimen was blood. The TCR originated in a man aged 18 to 30 in good health. Here the CDR3 reads CASSLPSRTDTQYF. CDR3 DNA sequence: TGTGCCAGCAGCCTGCCGAGTCGCACAGATACGCAGTATTTT.